This TCR beta chain was recovered during a study of cytomegalovirus exposure and HLA in healthy donors. PCR used 60 Vbeta primers and 13 Jbeta primers. Repertoires were generated with immunoSEQ multiplex PCR, while TCRdb's copy carries only in-frame clones and drops some. This sample has some 200,000 clones, with 75% to 85% found just once. V dropped 2 bases and J dropped 0; count of bases not matched to a gene: 14. CDR3 length equals 19 residues. CDR1 is SGHTA, CDR2 FQGTGA, per germline. In its sample, this clone was seen once. Sequencing was performed on PBMCs. The receptor was derived from a woman aged 18-29 years in good health and CMV-seronegative. The rearrangement links TRBV7-3 to TRBJ2-5, with 8 bases identical to TRBD1. The DNA of the CDR3 is TGTGCCAGCAGCTTAGGGGTATTGTGGGACAGGACCTACCAAGAGACCCAGTACTTC. Translation: CASSLGVLWDRTYQETQYF.